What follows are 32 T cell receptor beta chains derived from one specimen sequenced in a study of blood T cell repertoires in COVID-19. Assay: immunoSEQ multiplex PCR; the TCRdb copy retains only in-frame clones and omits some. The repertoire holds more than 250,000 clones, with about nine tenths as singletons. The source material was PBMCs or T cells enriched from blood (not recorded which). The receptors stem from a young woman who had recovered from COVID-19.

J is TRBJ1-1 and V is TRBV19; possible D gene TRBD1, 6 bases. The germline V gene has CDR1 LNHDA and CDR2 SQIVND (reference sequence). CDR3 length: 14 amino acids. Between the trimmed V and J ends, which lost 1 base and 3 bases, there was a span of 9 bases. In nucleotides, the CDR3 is TGTGCCAGTAGTATAGCCAGGGGCCACACTGAAGCTTTCTTT. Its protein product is CASSIARGHTEAFF.

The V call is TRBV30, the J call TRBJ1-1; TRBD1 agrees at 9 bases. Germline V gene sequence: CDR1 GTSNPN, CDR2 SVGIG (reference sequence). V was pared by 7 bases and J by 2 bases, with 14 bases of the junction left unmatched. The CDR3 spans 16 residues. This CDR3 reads CASEGGTGRINTEAFF. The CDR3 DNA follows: TGTGCCTCCGAGGGGGGGACAGGGAGGATTAACACTGAAGCTTTCTTT.

The CDR3 protein is CATSRDKLQGGTDTQYF. The CDR3 DNA reads TGTGCCACCAGCAGAGATAAACTGCAGGGTGGCACAGATACGCAGTATTTT. V and J are TRBV15 and TRBJ2-3; D possibly corresponds to TRBD1 (5 bases). Germline V gene lookup returns CDR1 LNHNV and CDR2 YYDKDF (reference sequence). Trimming cost V 0 bases and J 1 base, with 14 bases left between them. This CDR3 has 17 amino acids.

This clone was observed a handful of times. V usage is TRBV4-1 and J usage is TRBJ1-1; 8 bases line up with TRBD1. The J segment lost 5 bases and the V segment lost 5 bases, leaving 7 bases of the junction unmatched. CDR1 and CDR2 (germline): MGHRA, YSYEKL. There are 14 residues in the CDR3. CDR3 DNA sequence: TGCGCCAGCAGCTCACAGGGGGACTTTACTGAAGCTTTCTTT. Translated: CASSSQGDFTEAFF.

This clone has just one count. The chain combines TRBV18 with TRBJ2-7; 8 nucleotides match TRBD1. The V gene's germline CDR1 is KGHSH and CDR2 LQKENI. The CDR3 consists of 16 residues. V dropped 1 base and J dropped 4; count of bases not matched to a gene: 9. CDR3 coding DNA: TGTGCCAGCTCACCACTAAGTGGGACAGGATCGTACGAGCAGTACTTC. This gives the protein CASSPLSGTGSYEQYF.

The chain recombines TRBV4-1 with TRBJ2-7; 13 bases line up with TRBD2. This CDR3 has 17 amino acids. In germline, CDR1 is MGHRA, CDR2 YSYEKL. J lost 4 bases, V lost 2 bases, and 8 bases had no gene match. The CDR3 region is CASSQLTSGRAKYEQYF. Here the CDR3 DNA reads TGCGCCAGCAGCCAACTCACTAGCGGGAGGGCCAAGTACGAGCAGTACTTC.

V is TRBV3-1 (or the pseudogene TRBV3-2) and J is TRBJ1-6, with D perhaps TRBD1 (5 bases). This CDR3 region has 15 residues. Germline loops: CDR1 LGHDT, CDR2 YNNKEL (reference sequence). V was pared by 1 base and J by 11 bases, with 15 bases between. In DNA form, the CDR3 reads TGTGCCAGCAGCCAAGGGCCGCGGGGCGCGGCACCCCTCCACTTT. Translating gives CASSQGPRGAAPLHF.

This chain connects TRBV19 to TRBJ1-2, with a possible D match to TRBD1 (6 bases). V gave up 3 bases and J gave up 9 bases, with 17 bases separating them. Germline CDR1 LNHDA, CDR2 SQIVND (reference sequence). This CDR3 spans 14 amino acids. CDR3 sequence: CASSISTGPRSYTF. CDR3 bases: TGTGCCAGTAGTATTTCCACAGGGCCCCGAAGCTACACCTTC.

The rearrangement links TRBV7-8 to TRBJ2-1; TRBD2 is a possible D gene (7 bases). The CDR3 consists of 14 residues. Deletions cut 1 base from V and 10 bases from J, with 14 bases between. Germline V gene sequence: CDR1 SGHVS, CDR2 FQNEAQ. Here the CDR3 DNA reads TGTGCCAGCAGCTTAGAGGGGGGGTTTGGAGAGCAGTTCTTC. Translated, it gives CASSLEGGFGEQFF. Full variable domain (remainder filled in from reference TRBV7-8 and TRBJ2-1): GAGVSQSPRYKVAKRGQDVALRCDPISGHVSLFWYQQALGQGPEFLTYFQNEAQLDKSGLPSDRFFAERPEGSVSTLKIQRTQQEDSAVYLCASSLEGGFGEQFFGPGTRLTVL.

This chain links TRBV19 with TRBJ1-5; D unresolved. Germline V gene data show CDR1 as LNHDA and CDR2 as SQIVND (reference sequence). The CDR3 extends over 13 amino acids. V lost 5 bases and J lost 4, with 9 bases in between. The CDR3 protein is CASSVQRNQPQHF. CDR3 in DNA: TGTGCCAGTAGTGTCCAGAGGAATCAGCCCCAGCATTTT.

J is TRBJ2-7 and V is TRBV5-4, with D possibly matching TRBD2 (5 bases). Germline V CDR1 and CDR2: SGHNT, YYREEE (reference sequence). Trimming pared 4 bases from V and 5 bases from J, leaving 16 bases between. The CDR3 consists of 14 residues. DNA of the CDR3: TGTGCCAGCAGCCCTACCCCGAGGGTCGACGAGCAGTACTTC. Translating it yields CASSPTPRVDEQYF.

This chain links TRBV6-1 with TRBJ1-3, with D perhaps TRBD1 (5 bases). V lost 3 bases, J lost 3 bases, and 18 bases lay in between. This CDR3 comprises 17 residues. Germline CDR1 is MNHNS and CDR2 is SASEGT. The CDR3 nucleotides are TGTGCCAGCAGTGAGGTAGCGGCCCAACAGGATGGAAACACCATATATTTT. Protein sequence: CASSEVAAQQDGNTIYF.

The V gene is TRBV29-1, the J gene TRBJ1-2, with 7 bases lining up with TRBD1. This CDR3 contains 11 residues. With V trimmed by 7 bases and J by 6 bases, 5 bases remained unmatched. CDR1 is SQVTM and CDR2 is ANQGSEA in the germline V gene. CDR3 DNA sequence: TGCAGCGCCGAGACAGGGCATGGCTACACCTTC. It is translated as CSAETGHGYTF.

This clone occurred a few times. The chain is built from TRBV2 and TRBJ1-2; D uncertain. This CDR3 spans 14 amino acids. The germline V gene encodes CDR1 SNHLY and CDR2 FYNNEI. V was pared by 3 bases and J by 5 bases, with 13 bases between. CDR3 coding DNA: TGTGCCAGCAGTGACGCTATCGTAGAATATGGCTACACCTTC. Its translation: CASSDAIVEYGYTF.

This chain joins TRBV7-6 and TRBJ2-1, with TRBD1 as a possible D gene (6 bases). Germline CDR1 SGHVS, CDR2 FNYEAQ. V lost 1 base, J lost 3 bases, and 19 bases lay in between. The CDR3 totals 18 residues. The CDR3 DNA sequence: TGTGCCAGCAGCTTAGGCAGGGGCCAGGTTGGGGGCTACAATGAGCAGTTCTTC. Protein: CASSLGRGQVGGYNEQFF.

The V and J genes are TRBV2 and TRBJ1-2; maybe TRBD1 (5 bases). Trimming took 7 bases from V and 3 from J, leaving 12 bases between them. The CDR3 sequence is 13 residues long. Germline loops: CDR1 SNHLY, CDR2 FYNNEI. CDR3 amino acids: CASNAGMDYGYTF. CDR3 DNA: TGTGCCAGCAATGCAGGGATGGACTATGGCTACACCTTC.

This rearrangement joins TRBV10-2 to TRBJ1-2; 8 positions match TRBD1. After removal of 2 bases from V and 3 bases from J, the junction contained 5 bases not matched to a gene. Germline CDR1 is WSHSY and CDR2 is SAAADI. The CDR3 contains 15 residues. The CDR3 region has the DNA TGCGCCAGCAGTGAGCCAGGGACAGGCGACTATGGCTACACCTTC. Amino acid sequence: CASSEPGTGDYGYTF.

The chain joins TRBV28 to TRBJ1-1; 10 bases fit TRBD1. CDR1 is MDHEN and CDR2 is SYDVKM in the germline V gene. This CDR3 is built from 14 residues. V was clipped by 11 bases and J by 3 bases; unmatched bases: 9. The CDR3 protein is CAGTRTGGHTEAFF. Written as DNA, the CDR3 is TGTGCCGGCACGAGGACAGGGGGACACACTGAAGCTTTCTTT.

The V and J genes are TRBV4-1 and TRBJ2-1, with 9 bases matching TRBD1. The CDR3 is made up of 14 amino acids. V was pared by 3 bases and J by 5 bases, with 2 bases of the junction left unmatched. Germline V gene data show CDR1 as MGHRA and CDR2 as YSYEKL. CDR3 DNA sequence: TGCGCCAGCAGCCAGAGGACAGGGGACAATGAGCAGTTCTTC. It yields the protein CASSQRTGDNEQFF.

The CDR3 protein is CASRTGNTEAFF. In DNA, the CDR3 is TGTGCCAGCAGGACAGGGAACACTGAAGCTTTCTTT. This rearrangement joins TRBV7-9 to TRBJ1-1; the D gene is possibly TRBD1 (6 bases). V lost 6 bases and J 1 base, leaving 6 bases between the germline ends. CDR3 size: 12 residues. The germline CDR1 and CDR2 sequences are SEHNR and FQNEAQ (reference sequence).

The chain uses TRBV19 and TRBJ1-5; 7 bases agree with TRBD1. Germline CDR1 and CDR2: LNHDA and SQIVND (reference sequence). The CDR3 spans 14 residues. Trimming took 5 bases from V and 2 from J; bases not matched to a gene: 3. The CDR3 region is CASSYRGGNQPQHF. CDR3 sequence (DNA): TGTGCCAGTAGTTACAGGGGAGGCAATCAGCCCCAGCATTTT.

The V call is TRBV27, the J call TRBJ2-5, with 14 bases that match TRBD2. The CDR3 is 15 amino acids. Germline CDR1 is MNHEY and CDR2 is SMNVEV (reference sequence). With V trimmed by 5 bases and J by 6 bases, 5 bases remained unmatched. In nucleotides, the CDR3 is TGTGCCAGCAGTCCTGGACTAGCGGGAGGAAAGACCCAGTACTTC. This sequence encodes CASSPGLAGGKTQYF.

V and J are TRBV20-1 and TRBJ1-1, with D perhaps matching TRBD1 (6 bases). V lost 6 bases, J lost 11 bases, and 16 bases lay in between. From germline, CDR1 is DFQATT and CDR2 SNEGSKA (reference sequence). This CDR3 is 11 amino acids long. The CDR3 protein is CSAPAGRGAFF. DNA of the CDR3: TGCAGTGCCCCGGCAGGGAGGGGGGCTTTCTTT.

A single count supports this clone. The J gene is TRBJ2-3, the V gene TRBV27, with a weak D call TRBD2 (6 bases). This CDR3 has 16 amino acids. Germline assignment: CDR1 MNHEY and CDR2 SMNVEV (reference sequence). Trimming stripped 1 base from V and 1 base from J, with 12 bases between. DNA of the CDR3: TGTGCCAGCAGTTTATGGCAGGGAGGAGGCACAGATACGCAGTATTTT. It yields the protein CASSLWQGGGTDTQYF.

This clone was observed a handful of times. The CDR3 DNA is TGTGCCAGCAGCTTCGGACAGGGGAAATCACCCCTCCACTTT. It specifies CASSFGQGKSPLHF. The genes are TRBV11-2 and TRBJ1-6; 9 bases are shared with TRBD1. V shed 3 bases and J 10 bases; nucleotides not matched to a gene: 4. From germline, CDR1 is SGHAT and CDR2 FQNNGV. This CDR3 is 14 amino acids long.

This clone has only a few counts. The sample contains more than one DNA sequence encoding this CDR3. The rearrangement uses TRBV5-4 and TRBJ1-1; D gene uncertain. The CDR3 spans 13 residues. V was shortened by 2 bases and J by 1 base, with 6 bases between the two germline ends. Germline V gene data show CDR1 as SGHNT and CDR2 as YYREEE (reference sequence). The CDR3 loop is CASSLGGNTEAFF. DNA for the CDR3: TGTGCCAGCAGCTTAGGCGGGAACACTGAAGCTTTCTTT.

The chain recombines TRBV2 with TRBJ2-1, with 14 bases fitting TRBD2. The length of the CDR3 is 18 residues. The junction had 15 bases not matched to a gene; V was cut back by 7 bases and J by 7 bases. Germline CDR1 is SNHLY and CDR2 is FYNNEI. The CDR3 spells CASITVGLAGGVGNEQFF. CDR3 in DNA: TGTGCCAGCATCACAGTCGGACTAGCGGGAGGTGTCGGTAATGAGCAGTTCTTC. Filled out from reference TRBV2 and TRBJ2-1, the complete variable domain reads EPEVTQTPSHQVTQMGQEVILRCVPISNHLYFYWYRQILGQKVEFLVSFYNNEISEKSEIFDDQFSVERPDGSNFTLKIRSTKLEDSAMYFCASITVGLAGGVGNEQFFGPGTRLTVL.

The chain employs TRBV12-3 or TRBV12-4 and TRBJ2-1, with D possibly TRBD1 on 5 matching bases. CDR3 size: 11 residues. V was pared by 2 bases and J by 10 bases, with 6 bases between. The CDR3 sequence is CASSLNREQFF. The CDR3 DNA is TGTGCCAGCAGTTTAAACAGGGAGCAGTTCTTC.

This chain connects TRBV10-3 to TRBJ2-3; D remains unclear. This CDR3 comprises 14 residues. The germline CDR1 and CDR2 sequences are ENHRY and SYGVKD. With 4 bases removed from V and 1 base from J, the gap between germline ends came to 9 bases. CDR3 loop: CAISVSGGTDTQYF. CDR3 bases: TGTGCCATCAGTGTTTCGGGTGGCACAGATACGCAGTATTTT.

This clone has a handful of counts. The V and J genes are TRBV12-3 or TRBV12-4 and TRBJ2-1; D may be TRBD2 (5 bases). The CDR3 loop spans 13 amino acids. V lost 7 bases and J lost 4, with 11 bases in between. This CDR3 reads CASTEDFYNEQFF. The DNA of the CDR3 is TGTGCCAGCACTGAGGACTTTTACAATGAGCAGTTCTTC.

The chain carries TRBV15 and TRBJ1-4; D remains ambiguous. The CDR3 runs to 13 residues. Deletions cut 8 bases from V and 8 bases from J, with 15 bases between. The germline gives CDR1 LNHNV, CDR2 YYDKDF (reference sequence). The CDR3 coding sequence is TGTGCCACCCAATGGTGGGGAGAGGAAAAACTGTTTTTT. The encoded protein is CATQWWGEEKLFF.

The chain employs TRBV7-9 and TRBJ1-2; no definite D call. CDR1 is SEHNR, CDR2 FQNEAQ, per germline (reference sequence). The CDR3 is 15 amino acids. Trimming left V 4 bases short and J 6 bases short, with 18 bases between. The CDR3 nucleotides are TGTGCCAGCAGCTCCCAAAATACCCAGGCCGATGGCTACACCTTC. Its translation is CASSSQNTQADGYTF.